This T cell receptor (beta chain) was retrieved from a study of circulating CD8 cells and anti-PD-1 response in melanoma. From live CD3+CD8+TCRalphabeta+ cells, four PD-1 and/or TIGIT subsets were sorted. Looked up from germline, CDR1 is MNHEY and CDR2 is SMNVEV (reference sequence). V lost 6 bases, J lost 3 bases, and 8 bases stayed unmatched. This CDR3 is 15 amino acids long. This clonotype is deemed medium-sized. Using approximately 15 ng of total RNA, TCR libraries were made with the QIAseq Immune Repertoire TCR panel. TCRdb called the reads again in MiXCR, with one record for every CDR3 protein. Of around 410 distinct CDR3 sequences in the sample, more than 8% were seen once.

This clonotype was sampled from a human donor with melanoma. The source material was CD8+ T cells from PBMCs, sampled at baseline or after one month of anti-PD-1 therapy (not recorded which). V gene TRBV27 combines with J gene TRBJ2-7; 10 bases agree with TRBD2. CDR3 protein: CASSIAGGGDYEQYF. The CDR3 DNA is TGTGCCAGCAGCATAGCGGGAGGAGGGGACTACGAGCAGTACTTC.